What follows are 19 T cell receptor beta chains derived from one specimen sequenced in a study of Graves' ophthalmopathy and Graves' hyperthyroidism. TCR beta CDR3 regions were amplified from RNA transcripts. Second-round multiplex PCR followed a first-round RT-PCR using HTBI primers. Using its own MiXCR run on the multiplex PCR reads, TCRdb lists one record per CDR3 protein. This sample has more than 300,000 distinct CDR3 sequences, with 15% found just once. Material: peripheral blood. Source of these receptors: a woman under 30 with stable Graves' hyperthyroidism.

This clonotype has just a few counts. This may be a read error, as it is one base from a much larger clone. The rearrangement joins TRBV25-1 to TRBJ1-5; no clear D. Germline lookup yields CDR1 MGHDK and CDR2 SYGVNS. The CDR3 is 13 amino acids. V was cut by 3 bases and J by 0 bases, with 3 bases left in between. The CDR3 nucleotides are TGTGCCAGCAGTGATTCTAGCAATCAGCCCCAGCATTTT. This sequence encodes CASSDSSNQPQHF. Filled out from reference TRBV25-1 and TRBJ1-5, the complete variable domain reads EADIYQTPRYLVIGTGKKITLECSQTMGHDKMYWYQQDPGMELHLIHYSYGVNSTEKGDLSSESTVSRIRTEHFPLTLESARPSHTSQYLCASSDSSNQPQHFGDGTRLSIL.

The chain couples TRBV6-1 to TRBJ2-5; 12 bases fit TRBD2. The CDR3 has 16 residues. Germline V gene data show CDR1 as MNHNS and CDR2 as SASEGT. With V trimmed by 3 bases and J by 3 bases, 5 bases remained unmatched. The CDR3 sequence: CASSDPWTSGEETQYF. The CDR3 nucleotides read TGTGCCAGCAGTGATCCCTGGACTAGCGGGGAAGAGACCCAGTACTTC.

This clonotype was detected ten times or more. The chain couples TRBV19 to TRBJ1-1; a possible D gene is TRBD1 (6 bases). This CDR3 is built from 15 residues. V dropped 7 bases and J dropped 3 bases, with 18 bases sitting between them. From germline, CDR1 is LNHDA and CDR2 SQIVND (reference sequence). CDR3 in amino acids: CASKRNYAGDTEAFF. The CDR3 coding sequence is TGTGCCAGTAAGAGGAACTACGCAGGGGACACTGAAGCTTTCTTT.

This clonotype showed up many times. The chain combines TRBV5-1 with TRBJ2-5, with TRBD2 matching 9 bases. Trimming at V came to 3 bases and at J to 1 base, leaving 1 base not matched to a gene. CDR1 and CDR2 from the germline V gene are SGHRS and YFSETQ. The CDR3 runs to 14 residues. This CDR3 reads CASSSRGGQETQYF. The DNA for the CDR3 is TGCGCCAGCAGCTCGCGGGGGGGCCAAGAGACCCAGTACTTC.

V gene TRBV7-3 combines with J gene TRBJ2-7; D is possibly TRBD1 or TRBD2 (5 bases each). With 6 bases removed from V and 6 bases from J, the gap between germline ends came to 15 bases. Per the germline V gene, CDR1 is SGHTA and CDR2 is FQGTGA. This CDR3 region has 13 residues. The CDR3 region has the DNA TGTGCCAGCAGTTACAGGCTCGCGGGCGAGCAGTACTTC. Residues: CASSYRLAGEQYF.

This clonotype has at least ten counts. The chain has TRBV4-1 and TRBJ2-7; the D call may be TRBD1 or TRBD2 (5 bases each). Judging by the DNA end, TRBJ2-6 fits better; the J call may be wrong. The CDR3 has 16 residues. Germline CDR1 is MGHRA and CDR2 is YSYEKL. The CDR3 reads CASSLSPTEGRVGLTF. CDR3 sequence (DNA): TGCGCCAGCAGCCTGAGCCCCACTGAGGGACGAGTGGGGCTGACTTTC.

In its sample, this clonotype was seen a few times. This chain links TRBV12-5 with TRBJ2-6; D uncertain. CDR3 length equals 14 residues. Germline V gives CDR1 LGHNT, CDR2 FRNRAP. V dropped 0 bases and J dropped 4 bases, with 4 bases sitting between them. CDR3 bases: TGTGCTAGTGGTTTGGTACCCGGGGCCAACGTCCTGACTTTC. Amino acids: CASGLVPGANVLTF.

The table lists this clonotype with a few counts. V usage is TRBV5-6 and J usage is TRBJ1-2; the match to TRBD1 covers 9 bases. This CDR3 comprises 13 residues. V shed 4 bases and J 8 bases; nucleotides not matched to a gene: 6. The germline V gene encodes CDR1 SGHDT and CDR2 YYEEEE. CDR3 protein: CASSPTGTGGYTF. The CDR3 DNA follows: TGTGCCAGCAGCCCCACCGGGACAGGGGGCTACACCTTC.

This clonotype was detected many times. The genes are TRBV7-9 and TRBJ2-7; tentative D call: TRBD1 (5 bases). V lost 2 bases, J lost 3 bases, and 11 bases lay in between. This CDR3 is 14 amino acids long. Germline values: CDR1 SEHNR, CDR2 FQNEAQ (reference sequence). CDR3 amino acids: CASSLSLQGYEQYF. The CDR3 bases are TGTGCCAGCAGCTTAAGTTTGCAGGGCTACGAGCAGTACTTC.

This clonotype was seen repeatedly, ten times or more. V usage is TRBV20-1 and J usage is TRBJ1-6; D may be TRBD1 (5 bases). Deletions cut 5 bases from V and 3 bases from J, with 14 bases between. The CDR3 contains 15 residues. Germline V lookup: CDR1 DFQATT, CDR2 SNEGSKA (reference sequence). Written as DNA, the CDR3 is TGCAGTGCTCTGAACCAGAGGGGCTATAATTCACCCCTCCACTTT. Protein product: CSALNQRGYNSPLHF.

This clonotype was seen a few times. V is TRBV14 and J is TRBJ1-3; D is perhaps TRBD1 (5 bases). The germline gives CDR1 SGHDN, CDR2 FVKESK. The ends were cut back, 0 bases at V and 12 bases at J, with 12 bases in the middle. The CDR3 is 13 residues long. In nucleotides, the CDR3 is TGTGCCAGCAGCCAAGAGGCAGGGAATATCATATATTTT. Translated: CASSQEAGNIIYF.

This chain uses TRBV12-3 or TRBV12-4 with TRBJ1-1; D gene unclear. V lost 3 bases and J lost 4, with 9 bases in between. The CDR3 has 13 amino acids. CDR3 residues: CASSFGKVTEAFF. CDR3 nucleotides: TGTGCCAGCAGTTTCGGGAAGGTCACTGAAGCTTTCTTT.

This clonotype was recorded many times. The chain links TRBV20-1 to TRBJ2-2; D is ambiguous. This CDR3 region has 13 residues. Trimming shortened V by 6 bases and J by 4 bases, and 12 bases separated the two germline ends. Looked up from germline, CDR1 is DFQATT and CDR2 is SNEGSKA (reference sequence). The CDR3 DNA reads TGCAGTGCACGACGTGCGGTCACCGGGGAGCTGTTTTTT. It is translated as CSARRAVTGELFF.

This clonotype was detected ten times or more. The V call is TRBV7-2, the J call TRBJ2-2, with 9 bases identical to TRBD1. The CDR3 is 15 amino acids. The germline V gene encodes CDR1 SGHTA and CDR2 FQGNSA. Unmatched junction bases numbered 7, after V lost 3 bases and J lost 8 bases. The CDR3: CASSLRDRATGELFF. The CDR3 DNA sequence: TGTGCCAGCAGCTTGCGGGACAGGGCGACGGGGGAGCTGTTTTTT.

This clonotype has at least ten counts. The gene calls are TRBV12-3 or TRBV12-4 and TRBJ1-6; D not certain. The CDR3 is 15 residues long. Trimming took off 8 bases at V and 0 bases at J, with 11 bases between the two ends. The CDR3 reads CASSHSGSYNSPLHF. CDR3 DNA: TGTGCCAGCTCCCATTCGGGCTCCTATAATTCACCCCTCCACTTT.

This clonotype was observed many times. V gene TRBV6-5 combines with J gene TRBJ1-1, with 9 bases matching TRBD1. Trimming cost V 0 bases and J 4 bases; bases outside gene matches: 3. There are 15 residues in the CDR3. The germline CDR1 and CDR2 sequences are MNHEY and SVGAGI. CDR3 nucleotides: TGTGCCAGCAGTTACTCGGGGACAGGGACCACTGAAGCTTTCTTT. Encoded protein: CASSYSGTGTTEAFF.

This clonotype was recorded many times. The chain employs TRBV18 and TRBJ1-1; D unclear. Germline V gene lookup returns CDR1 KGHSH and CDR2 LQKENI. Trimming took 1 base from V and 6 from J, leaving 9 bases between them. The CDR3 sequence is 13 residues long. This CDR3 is CASSPRESAEAFF. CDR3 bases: TGTGCCAGCTCACCACGAGAATCGGCTGAAGCTTTCTTT.

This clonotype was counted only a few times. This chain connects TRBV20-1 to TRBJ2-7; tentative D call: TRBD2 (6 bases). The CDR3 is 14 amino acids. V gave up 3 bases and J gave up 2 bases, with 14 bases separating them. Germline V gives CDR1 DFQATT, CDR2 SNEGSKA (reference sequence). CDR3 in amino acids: CSARAGIFPYEQYF. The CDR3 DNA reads TGCAGTGCTAGGGCGGGGATCTTTCCCTACGAGCAGTACTTC.

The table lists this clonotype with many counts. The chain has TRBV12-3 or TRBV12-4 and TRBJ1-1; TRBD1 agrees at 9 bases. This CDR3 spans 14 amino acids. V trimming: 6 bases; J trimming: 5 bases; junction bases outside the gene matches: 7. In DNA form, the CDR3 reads TGTGCCAGCAGCCTAGGACAGGGGTGGACTGAAGCTTTCTTT. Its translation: CASSLGQGWTEAFF.